Each of the 29 T cell receptor beta chains below was sequenced from the same sample in a study of cytomegalovirus exposure and HLA in healthy donors. Generated by immunoSEQ multiplex PCR, the TCRdb table keeps only in-frame clones and is missing some. The repertoire holds some 170,000 clones, with approximately 89% as singletons. The sample comprised PBMCs. The receptors derive from a man younger than 35 in good health and CMV-seropositive.

The chain carries TRBV19 and TRBJ1-1; no firm D call. Trimming pared 6 bases from V and 1 base from J, leaving 9 bases between. The germline V gene encodes CDR1 LNHDA and CDR2 SQIVND (reference sequence). The CDR3 runs 13 residues. CDR3 nucleotides: TGTGCCAGTAGGAGGGCACCGAACACTGAAGCTTTCTTT. Encoded protein: CASRRAPNTEAFF.

The chain is built from TRBV7-6 and TRBJ2-3; perhaps TRBD1 as D (5 bases). CDR1 is SGHVS and CDR2 is FNYEAQ in the germline V gene. Trimming pared 1 base from V and 2 bases from J, leaving 10 bases between. The CDR3 is 15 residues long. CDR3 region: CASSLVGADTDTQYF. In DNA form, the CDR3 reads TGTGCCAGCAGCTTAGTAGGGGCAGACACAGATACGCAGTATTTT.

The chain joins TRBV18 to TRBJ2-2; D may be TRBD1 (6 bases). The V gene lost 5 bases and the J gene lost 6 bases, with 19 bases spanning the gap. This CDR3 spans 16 amino acids. CDR1 and CDR2 from the germline V gene are KGHSH and LQKENI. CDR3: CASSAGHGQLSGELFF. The CDR3 DNA is TGTGCCAGCTCAGCGGGCCACGGACAGCTCTCCGGGGAGCTGTTTTTT.

This clone was seen more than once but under ten times. The chain joins TRBV11-3 to TRBJ2-1, with 7 bases lining up with TRBD1. Losses at the gene ends were 5 bases for V and 0 bases for J; bases not matched to a gene: 4. The CDR3 extends over 15 amino acids. CDR1 and CDR2 from the germline V gene are SGHNT and YENEEA. This CDR3 is CASSPGQSSYNEQFF. For the CDR3, the DNA is TGTGCCAGCAGCCCGGGACAGAGCTCCTACAATGAGCAGTTCTTC.

The chain joins TRBV29-1 to TRBJ2-1; 10 bases align to TRBD2. This CDR3 region has 13 residues. With 4 bases clipped from V and 10 bases from J, the junction kept 7 bases outside the gene matches. Germline CDR1 is SQVTM and CDR2 is ANQGSEA. The CDR3 nucleotides are TGCAGCGTTGCAGCGGGAGGGCAGGTCGAGCAGTTCTTC. Translating it yields CSVAAGGQVEQFF.

The rearrangement links TRBV7-2 to TRBJ2-2; maybe TRBD2 (5 bases). V was trimmed by 0 bases and J by 3 bases, leaving 14 bases between them. CDR1 SGHTA and CDR2 FQGNSA come from the germline V gene. The CDR3 runs 17 residues. CDR3 residues: CASSLAEVVVYTGELFF. DNA for the CDR3: TGTGCCAGCAGCTTAGCGGAGGTAGTTGTGTACACCGGGGAGCTGTTTTTT.

V gene TRBV19 combines with J gene TRBJ1-2; no clear D gene. CDR1 is LNHDA and CDR2 is SQIVND in the germline V gene (reference sequence). V was shortened by 5 bases and J by 3 bases, with 7 bases between the two germline ends. CDR3 size: 12 residues. The chain's CDR3 is CASSYYDYGYTF. In DNA, the CDR3 is TGTGCCAGTAGTTATTATGACTATGGCTACACCTTC.

In its sample, this clone was seen once. This sequence joins TRBV4-2 and TRBJ2-1; 12 bases line up with TRBD2. This CDR3 region has 17 residues. V shed 1 base, J shed 7 bases, and the junction held 8 bases outside the gene matches. CDR1 is LGHNA and CDR2 is YNFKEQ in the germline V gene. CDR3 in DNA: TGTGCCAGCAGCCAAGGACTAGCGGGAGTATGGTCTAATGAGCAGTTCTTC. This codes for CASSQGLAGVWSNEQFF.

V gene TRBV2 combines with J gene TRBJ2-3; 8 nucleotides agree with TRBD1. The CDR3 has 15 amino acids. Germline CDR1 and CDR2: SNHLY and FYNNEI. The V segment lost 5 bases and the J segment 2 bases; nucleotides outside the gene matches: 6. DNA for the CDR3: TGTGCCAGCAGTCGACAGGGGCCACTCACAGATACGCAGTATTTT. Its translation: CASSRQGPLTDTQYF.

The chain has TRBV5-5 and TRBJ2-1; the D is unclear. V shed 1 base and J shed 4 bases, with 12 bases lying between them. CDR1 and CDR2 from the germline V gene are SGHKS and YYEKEE (reference sequence). The CDR3 loop spans 15 amino acids. CDR3 nucleotide sequence: TGTGCCAGCAGCTTGTACGGCGAGGAGTACAATGAGCAGTTCTTC. This sequence encodes CASSLYGEEYNEQFF.

This clone was observed a few times. The rearrangement links TRBV30 to TRBJ2-1, with TRBD2 identical over 9 bases. Germline values: CDR1 GTSNPN, CDR2 SVGIG (reference sequence). V dropped 3 bases and J dropped 0; count of bases not matched to a gene: 27. The CDR3 consists of 23 residues. CDR3: CAWSPPSGLAGTRGRNSYNEQFF. CDR3 nucleotide sequence: TGTGCCTGGAGCCCACCCTCGGGGCTAGCGGGAACGAGGGGCCGTAACTCCTACAATGAGCAGTTCTTC.

The V and J genes are TRBV27 and TRBJ2-7; TRBD2 aligns across 9 bases. Trimming removed 5 bases from V and 1 base from J; junction bases left unmatched: 3. The CDR3 extends over 14 amino acids. Germline V gives CDR1 MNHEY, CDR2 SMNVEV (reference sequence). The CDR3 DNA sequence: TGTGCCAGCAGTGCGCTAGCGGGGTCCTACGAGCAGTACTTC. Its translation: CASSALAGSYEQYF.

V and J are TRBV6-5 and TRBJ2-7; 7 bases agree with TRBD1. The CDR3 totals 15 residues. The ends lost 5 bases at V and 2 bases at J; junction bases unmatched: 9. Per the germline V gene, CDR1 is MNHEY and CDR2 is SVGAGI. The CDR3 region has the DNA TGTGCCAGCAGTGCATCCGGGACAGCAACCTACGAGCAGTACTTC. Translating it yields CASSASGTATYEQYF.

The chain recombines TRBV6-5 with TRBJ2-7, with TRBD2 matching over 7 bases. V lost 4 bases to trimming and J lost 6 bases; unmatched junction nucleotides: 6. This CDR3 region has 13 residues. The germline CDR1 and CDR2 sequences are MNHEY and SVGAGI. CDR3 protein: CASSSGLVGEQYF. Here the CDR3 DNA reads TGTGCCAGCAGTTCAGGACTAGTCGGCGAGCAGTACTTC.

The chain combines TRBV9 with TRBJ2-1; D is possibly TRBD1 (6 bases). V lost 0 bases and J 5 bases, leaving 18 bases between the germline ends. From germline, CDR1 is SGDLS and CDR2 YYNGEE. The length of the CDR3 is 17 residues. CDR3 sequence (DNA): TGTGCCAGCAGCGTAGCTATGACAGGCCGGGGTGACAATGAGCAGTTCTTC. It codes for CASSVAMTGRGDNEQFF.

CDR3 region: CASSGGLAGNSRAYEQYF. The DNA for the CDR3 is TGTGCCAGCAGCGGCGGACTAGCGGGAAATTCCCGCGCCTACGAGCAGTACTTC. V usage is TRBV7-2 and J usage is TRBJ2-7; TRBD2 aligns across 12 bases. The CDR3 runs 18 residues. The J segment lost 2 bases and the V segment lost 5 bases, leaving 13 bases of the junction unmatched. CDR1 and CDR2 from the germline V gene are SGHTA and FQGNSA.

The chain employs TRBV5-1 and TRBJ2-1; D is perhaps TRBD2 (6 bases). The germline V gene encodes CDR1 SGHRS and CDR2 YFSETQ. The CDR3 has 16 residues. V shed 4 bases and J shed 5 bases, with 19 bases lying between them. For the CDR3, the DNA is TGCGCCAGCAGCATGGGTGGGATAGGCGGGAACAATGAGCAGTTCTTC. It codes for CASSMGGIGGNNEQFF.

This sequence joins TRBV4-1 and TRBJ1-5; 10 nucleotides line up with TRBD1. The ends lost 1 base at V and 2 bases at J; junction bases unmatched: 8. Germline values: CDR1 MGHRA, CDR2 YSYEKL. The CDR3 loop spans 18 amino acids. The CDR3 bases are TGCGCCAGCAGCCAAGGTGACCCGACAGGGGGCGGCAATCAGCCCCAGCATTTT. Translating it yields CASSQGDPTGGGNQPQHF.

This clone was counted only a few times. The V call is TRBV11-2, the J call TRBJ2-1; D is uncertain. This CDR3 comprises 12 residues. The germline CDR1 and CDR2 sequences are SGHAT and FQNNGV. V was clipped by 0 bases and J by 5 bases, with 2 bases between them. The CDR3: CASSLDNNEQFF. The CDR3 coding sequence is TGTGCCAGCAGCTTAGACAACAATGAGCAGTTCTTC.

The chain joins TRBV9 to TRBJ2-7; TRBD2 matches 11 bases. Trimming at V came to 4 bases and at J to 10 bases, leaving 7 bases not matched to a gene. Germline loops: CDR1 SGDLS, CDR2 YYNGEE. This CDR3 has 13 amino acids. The CDR3 is CASSPQLAGVQYF. The CDR3 nucleotides read TGTGCCAGCAGCCCTCAACTAGCGGGAGTTCAGTACTTC.

The V call is TRBV28, the J call TRBJ2-2; tentatively, D is TRBD1 (5 bases). With 4 bases removed from V and 2 bases from J, the gap between germline ends came to 8 bases. The CDR3 covers 14 residues. Germline CDR1 is MDHEN and CDR2 is SYDVKM. The CDR3 nucleotides read TGTGCCAGCAGTTCCGGACAAAACACCGGGGAGCTGTTTTTT. It translates to CASSSGQNTGELFF.

The chain is built from TRBV28 and TRBJ2-1; possible D gene TRBD2, 6 bases. The CDR3 spans 16 residues. Germline CDR1 MDHEN, CDR2 SYDVKM. V lost 1 base and J lost 4, with 14 bases in between. CDR3 nucleotides: TGTGCCAGCAGTTTATCTCAGGAGGGCGCTTACAATGAGCAGTTCTTC. Protein sequence: CASSLSQEGAYNEQFF.

There are a few counts of this clone. This rearrangement joins TRBV10-2 to TRBJ2-5; the match to TRBD2 covers 12 bases. CDR1 WSHSY and CDR2 SAAADI come from the germline V gene. This CDR3 spans 16 amino acids. The ends lost 5 bases at V and 9 bases at J; junction bases unmatched: 13. CDR3 sequence reads: CASSSGTSGSGGAQYF. The DNA for the CDR3 is TGCGCCAGCAGTAGCGGGACTAGCGGGTCCGGGGGGGCCCAGTACTTC.

The J gene is TRBJ2-1, the V gene TRBV5-4, with 7 positions matching TRBD1. CDR3 length: 13 amino acids. Germline assignment: CDR1 SGHNT and CDR2 YYREEE (reference sequence). Unmatched junction bases numbered 3, after V lost 2 bases and J lost 7 bases. The CDR3 nucleotides read TGTGCCAGCAGCTTCCCAGGGGGTAATGAGCAGTTCTTC. This encodes CASSFPGGNEQFF.

The J gene is TRBJ2-2, the V gene TRBV7-3; TRBD1 aligns across 8 bases. The CDR3 sequence is 16 residues long. After removal of 4 bases from V and 0 bases from J, the junction contained 4 bases not matched to a gene. Germline assignment: CDR1 SGHTA and CDR2 FQGTGA. DNA for the CDR3: TGTGCCAGCAGCTCGAGGGGACAGGCGAACACCGGGGAGCTGTTTTTT. It translates to CASSSRGQANTGELFF.

To note about this clone: Within the sample, other DNA sequences also encode this same CDR3. This sequence joins TRBV7-9 and TRBJ2-5; tentative D call: TRBD1 (5 bases). Trimming cost V 1 base and J 1 base, with 7 bases left between them. Germline V gene lookup returns CDR1 SEHNR and CDR2 FQNEAQ (reference sequence). This CDR3 spans 14 amino acids. The DNA for the CDR3 is TGTGCCAGCAGCTTAGGGGGCTCCCAAGAGACCCAGTACTTC. Its translation: CASSLGGSQETQYF.

The genes are TRBV6-1 and TRBJ2-1, with 8 bases fitting TRBD1. J was trimmed by 5 bases and V by 7 bases; bases with no gene match: 10. The CDR3 covers 15 residues. Germline V gives CDR1 MNHNS, CDR2 SASEGT. The CDR3 nucleotides read TGTGCCAGCAATATGGGACAGGCCGCACACAATGAGCAGTTCTTC. It codes for CASNMGQAAHNEQFF.

The rearrangement links TRBV5-1 to TRBJ2-2; 9 bases fit TRBD1. The CDR3 is made up of 15 amino acids. The V segment lost 3 bases and the J segment 4 bases; nucleotides outside the gene matches: 4. The germline CDR1 and CDR2 sequences are SGHRS and YFSETQ. CDR3 in DNA: TGCGCCAGCAGCTACTCGACAGGGGGCACCGGGGAGCTGTTTTTT. Amino acids: CASSYSTGGTGELFF.

V is TRBV7-9 and J is TRBJ2-1, with 7 bases identical to TRBD1. Unmatched junction bases numbered 5, after V lost 1 base and J lost 5 bases. The CDR3 extends over 15 amino acids. Looked up from germline, CDR1 is SEHNR and CDR2 is FQNEAQ (reference sequence). CDR3 loop: CASSLGQGVDNEQFF. The CDR3 DNA reads TGTGCCAGCAGCTTAGGGCAGGGGGTCGACAATGAGCAGTTCTTC.